What follows describes a single T cell receptor (beta chain). CDR1 and CDR2 from the germline V gene are MNHEY and SMNVEV (reference sequence). The CDR3 sequence is 15 residues long. After removal of 5 bases from V and 0 bases from J, the junction contained 5 bases not matched to a gene. The data were taken from a study of T cell responses to AZD1222 COVID-19 vaccine. The repertoire was sequenced with immunoSEQ multiplex PCR; TCRdb's copy has only in-frame clones and lacks some. In the table there are around 180,000 clones, approximately 90% of which are singletons. Sequenced material: peripheral blood, taken 28 days after the second AZD1222 dose. This clonotype originated in an adult who received the AZD1222 COVID-19 vaccine. J is TRBJ1-2 and V is TRBV27; 8 bases are shared with TRBD1. Here the CDR3 reads CASSNQGAPNYGYTF. Here the CDR3 DNA reads TGTGCCAGCAGTAACCAGGGGGCGCCTAACTATGGCTACACCTTC.